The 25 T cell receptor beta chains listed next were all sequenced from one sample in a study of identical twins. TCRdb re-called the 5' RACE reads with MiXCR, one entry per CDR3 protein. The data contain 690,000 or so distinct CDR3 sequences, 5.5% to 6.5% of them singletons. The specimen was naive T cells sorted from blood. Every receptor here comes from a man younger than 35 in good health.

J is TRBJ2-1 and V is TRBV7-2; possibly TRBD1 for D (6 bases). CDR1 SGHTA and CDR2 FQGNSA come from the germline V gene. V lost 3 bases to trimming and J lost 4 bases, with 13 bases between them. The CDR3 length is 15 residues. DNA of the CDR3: TGTGCCAGCAGCTTTGACCGGGACACTTACAATGAGCAGTTCTTC. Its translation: CASSFDRDTYNEQFF.

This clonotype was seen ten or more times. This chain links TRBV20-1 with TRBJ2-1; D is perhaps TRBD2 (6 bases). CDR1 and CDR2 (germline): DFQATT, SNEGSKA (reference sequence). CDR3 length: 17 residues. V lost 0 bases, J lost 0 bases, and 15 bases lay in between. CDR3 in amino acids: CSARDRGGVGSYNEQFF. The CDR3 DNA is TGCAGTGCTAGAGACCGTGGAGGGGTTGGCTCCTACAATGAGCAGTTCTTC.

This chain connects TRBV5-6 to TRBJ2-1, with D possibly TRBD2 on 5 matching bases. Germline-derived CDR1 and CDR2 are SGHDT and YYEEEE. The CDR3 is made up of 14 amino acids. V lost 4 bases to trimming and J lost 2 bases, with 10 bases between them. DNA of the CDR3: TGTGCCAGCAGCATCTCCGGGGCCTACAATGAGCAGTTCTTC. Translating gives CASSISGAYNEQFF.

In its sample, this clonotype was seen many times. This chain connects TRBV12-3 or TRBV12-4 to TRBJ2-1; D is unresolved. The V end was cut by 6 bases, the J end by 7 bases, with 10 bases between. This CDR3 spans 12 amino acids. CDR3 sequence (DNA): TGTGCCAGCAGCCCTCTGGGTAATGAGCAGTTCTTC. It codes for CASSPLGNEQFF.

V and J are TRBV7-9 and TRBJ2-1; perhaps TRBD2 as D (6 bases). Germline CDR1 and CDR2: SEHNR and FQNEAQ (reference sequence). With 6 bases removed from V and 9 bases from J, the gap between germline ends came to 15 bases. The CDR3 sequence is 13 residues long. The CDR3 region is CASRTPEGPEQFF. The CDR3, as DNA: TGTGCCAGCAGGACCCCGGAGGGCCCTGAGCAGTTCTTC.

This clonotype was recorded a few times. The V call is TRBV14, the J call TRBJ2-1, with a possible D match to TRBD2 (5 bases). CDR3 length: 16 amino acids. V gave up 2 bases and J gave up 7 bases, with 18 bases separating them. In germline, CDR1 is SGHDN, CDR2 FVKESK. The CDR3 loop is CASSQRLAGNLNEQFF. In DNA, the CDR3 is TGTGCCAGCAGCCAAAGATTAGCCGGGAACTTGAATGAGCAGTTCTTC.

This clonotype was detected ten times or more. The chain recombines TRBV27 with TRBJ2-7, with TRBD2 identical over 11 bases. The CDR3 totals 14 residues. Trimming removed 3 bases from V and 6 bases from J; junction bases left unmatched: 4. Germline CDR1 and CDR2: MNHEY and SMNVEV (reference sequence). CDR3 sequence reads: CASSLLAGGAEQYF. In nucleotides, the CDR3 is TGTGCCAGCAGTTTGCTAGCGGGAGGCGCCGAGCAGTACTTC.

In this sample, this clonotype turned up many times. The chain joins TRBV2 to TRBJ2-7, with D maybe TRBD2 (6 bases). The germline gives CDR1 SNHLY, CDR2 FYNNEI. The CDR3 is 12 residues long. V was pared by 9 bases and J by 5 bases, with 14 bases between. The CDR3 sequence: CASNRGINEQYF. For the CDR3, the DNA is TGTGCCAGTAACCGCGGGATTAACGAGCAGTACTTC.

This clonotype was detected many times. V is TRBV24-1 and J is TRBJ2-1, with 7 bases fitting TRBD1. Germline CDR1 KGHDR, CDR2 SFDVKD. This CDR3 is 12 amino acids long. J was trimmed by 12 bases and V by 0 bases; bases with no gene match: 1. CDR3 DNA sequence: TGTGCCACCAGTGATTTGCACAGGGGGCAGTTCTTC. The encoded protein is CATSDLHRGQFF.

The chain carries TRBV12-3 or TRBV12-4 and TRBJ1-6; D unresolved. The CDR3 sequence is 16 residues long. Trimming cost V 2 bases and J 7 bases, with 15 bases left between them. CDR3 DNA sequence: TGTGCCAGCAGTTTATGGCCAGGCGGAGGCAATTCACCCCTCCACTTT. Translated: CASSLWPGGGNSPLHF.

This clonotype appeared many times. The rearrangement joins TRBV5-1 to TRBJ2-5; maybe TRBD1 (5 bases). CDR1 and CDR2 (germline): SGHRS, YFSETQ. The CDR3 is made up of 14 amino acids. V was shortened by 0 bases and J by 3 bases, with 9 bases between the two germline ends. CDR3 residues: CASSLEVREETQYF. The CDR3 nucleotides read TGCGCCAGCAGCTTGGAGGTCAGGGAAGAGACCCAGTACTTC.

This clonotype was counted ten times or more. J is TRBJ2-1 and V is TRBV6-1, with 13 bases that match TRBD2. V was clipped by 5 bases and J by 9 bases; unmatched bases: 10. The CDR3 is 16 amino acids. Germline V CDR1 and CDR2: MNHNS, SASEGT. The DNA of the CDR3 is TGTGCCAGCAGTCTAACTAGCGGGAGGGCACCTGGTGAGCAGTTCTTC. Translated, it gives CASSLTSGRAPGEQFF.

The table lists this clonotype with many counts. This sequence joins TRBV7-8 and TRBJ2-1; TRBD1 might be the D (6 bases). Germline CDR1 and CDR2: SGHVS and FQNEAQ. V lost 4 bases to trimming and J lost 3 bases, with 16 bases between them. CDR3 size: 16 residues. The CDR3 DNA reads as TGTGCCAGCAGCTATGAGATGGGACATCTCTACAATGAGCAGTTCTTC. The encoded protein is CASSYEMGHLYNEQFF.

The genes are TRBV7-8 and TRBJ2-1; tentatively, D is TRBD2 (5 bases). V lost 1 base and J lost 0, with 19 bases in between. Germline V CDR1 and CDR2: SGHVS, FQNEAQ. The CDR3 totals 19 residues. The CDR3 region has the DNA TGTGCCAGCAGCTTAGTAGCCAAAAGCGGAGAGAGCTCCTACAATGAGCAGTTCTTC. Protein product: CASSLVAKSGESSYNEQFF.

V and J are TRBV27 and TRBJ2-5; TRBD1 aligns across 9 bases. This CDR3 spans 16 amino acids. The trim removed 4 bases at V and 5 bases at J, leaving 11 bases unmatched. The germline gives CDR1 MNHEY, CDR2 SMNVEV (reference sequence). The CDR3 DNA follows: TGTGCCAGCAGTTCAAAAACCGGGACAGGGTGGGAGACCCAGTACTTC. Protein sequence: CASSSKTGTGWETQYF.

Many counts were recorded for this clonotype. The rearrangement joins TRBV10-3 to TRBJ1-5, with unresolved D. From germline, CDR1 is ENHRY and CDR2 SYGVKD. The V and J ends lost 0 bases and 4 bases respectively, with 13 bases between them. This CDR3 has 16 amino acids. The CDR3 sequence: CAISESHSFRNQPQHF. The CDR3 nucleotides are TGTGCCATCAGTGAGTCTCACAGCTTTAGGAATCAGCCCCAGCATTTT.

The CDR3 DNA reads TGCGCCAGCAGCGGAGCGGGAGCTACAGCTCAAGAGACCCAGTACTTC. Residues: CASSGAGATAQETQYF. This rearrangement joins TRBV5-1 to TRBJ2-5; 8 bases align to TRBD2. In germline, CDR1 is SGHRS, CDR2 YFSETQ. V shed 4 bases and J 2 bases; nucleotides not matched to a gene: 10. CDR3 length equals 16 residues.

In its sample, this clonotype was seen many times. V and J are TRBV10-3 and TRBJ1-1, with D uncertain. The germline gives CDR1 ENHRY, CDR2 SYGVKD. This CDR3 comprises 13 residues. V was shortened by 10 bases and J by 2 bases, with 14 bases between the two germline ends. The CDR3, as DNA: TGTGCCACCTACCCGGGAGGCAACACTGAAGCTTTCTTT. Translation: CATYPGGNTEAFF.

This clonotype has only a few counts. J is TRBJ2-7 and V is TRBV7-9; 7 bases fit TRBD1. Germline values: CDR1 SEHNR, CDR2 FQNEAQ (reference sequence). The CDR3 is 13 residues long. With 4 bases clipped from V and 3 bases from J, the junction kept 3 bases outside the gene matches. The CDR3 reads CASSSGQSYEQYV. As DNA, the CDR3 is TGTGCCAGCAGCTCGGGACAGAGCTACGAGCAGTACGTC.

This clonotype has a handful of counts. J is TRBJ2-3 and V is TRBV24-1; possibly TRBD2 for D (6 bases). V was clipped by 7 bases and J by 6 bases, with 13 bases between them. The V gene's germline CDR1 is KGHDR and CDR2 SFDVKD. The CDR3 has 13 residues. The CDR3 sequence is CATRGVRGDTQYF. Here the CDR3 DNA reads TGTGCCACCAGAGGCGTCCGGGGGGATACGCAGTATTTT.

The CDR3 spells CASSQDGAGGPINEQFF. The CDR3 nucleotides are TGTGCCAGCAGCCAAGATGGCGCGGGAGGGCCGATCAATGAGCAGTTCTTC. The chain is built from TRBV3-1 and TRBJ2-1; 9 nucleotides align to TRBD2. CDR3 length: 17 amino acids. The germline gives CDR1 LGHDT, CDR2 YNNKEL (reference sequence). V lost 0 bases, J lost 6 bases, and 9 bases stayed unmatched.

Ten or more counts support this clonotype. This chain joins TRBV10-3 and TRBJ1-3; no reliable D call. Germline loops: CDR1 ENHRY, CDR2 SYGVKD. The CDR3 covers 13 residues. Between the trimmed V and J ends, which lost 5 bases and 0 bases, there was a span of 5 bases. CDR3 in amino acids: CAISSSSGNTIYF. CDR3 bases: TGTGCCATCAGTTCGAGCTCTGGAAACACCATATATTTT.

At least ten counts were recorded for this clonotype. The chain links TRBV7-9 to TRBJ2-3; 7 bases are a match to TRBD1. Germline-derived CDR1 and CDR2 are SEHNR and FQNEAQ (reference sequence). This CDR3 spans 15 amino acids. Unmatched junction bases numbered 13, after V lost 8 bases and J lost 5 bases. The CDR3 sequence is CASGGQRHSLDTQYF. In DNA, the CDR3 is TGTGCCAGCGGGGGACAGCGCCATTCCTTAGATACGCAGTATTTT.

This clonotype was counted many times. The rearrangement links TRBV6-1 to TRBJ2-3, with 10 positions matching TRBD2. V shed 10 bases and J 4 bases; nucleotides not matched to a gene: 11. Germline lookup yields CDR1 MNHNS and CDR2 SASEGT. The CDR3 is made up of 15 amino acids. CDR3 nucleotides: TGTGCCACAGGACCCAAAGCGGGAGGGGCAGATACGCAGTATTTT. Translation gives CATGPKAGGADTQYF.

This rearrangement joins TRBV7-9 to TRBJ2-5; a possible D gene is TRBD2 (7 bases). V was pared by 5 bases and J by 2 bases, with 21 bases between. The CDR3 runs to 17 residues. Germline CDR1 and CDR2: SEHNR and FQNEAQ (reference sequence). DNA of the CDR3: TGTGCCAGCAGCCCGTCCCCAGAGGGAGGGGGACAAGAGACCCAGTACTTC. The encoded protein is CASSPSPEGGGQETQYF.